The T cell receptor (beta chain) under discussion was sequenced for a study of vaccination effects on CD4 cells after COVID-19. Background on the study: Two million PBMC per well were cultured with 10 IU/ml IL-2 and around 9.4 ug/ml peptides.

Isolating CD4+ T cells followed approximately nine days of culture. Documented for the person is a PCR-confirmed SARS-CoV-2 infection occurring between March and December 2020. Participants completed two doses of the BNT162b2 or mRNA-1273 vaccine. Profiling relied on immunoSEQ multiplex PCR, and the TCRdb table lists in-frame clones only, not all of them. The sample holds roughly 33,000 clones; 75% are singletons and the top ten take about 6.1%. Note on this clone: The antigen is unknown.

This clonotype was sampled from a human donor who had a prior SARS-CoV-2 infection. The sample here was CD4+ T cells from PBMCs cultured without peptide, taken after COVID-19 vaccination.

Written as DNA, the CDR3 is TGTGCCAGCACCACTGGGGGGGCCTCTTCCTACAATGAGCAGTTCTTC. It specifies CASTTGGASSYNEQFF. The chain combines TRBV5-4 with TRBJ2-1, with D tentatively TRBD2 (7 bases). CDR1 is SGHNT and CDR2 is YYREEE in the germline V gene (reference sequence). The CDR3 extends over 16 amino acids. Trimming cost V 6 bases and J 1 base, with 17 bases left between them.